The 9 T cell receptor beta chains in this list originate from one sample, sequenced in a study of CD4 T cells in relation to SARS-CoV-2 and coronaviruses. Using immunoSEQ multiplex PCR, the repertoire was profiled, and TCRdb retains in-frame clones only, with some absent. Among under 50,000 clones listed, 70% to 90% were seen once. The sequencing sample was made of memory CD4+ T cells from PBMCs. These receptors were obtained from an adult with COVID-19.

V gene TRBV14 combines with J gene TRBJ2-7; D may match TRBD1 or TRBD2 (5 bases each). The V gene's germline CDR1 is SGHDN and CDR2 FVKESK. Trimming left V 0 bases short and J 3 bases short, with 12 bases between. This CDR3 is 15 amino acids long. CDR3 loop: CASSQDRDSDYEQYF. The CDR3 DNA reads TGTGCCAGCAGCCAAGACAGGGATAGCGACTACGAGCAGTACTTC.

The chain carries TRBV13 and TRBJ1-1; D uncertain. The CDR3 is 11 amino acids. Germline V gives CDR1 PRHDT, CDR2 FYEKMQ (reference sequence). V was cut by 8 bases and J by 1 base, with 5 bases left in between. CDR3 in amino acids: CASEGNTEAFF. The CDR3 coding sequence is TGTGCCAGCGAGGGGAACACTGAAGCTTTCTTT.

The rearrangement links TRBV2 to TRBJ1-1; TRBD1 agrees at 10 bases. Germline V gives CDR1 SNHLY, CDR2 FYNNEI. J lost 8 bases, V lost 8 bases, and 8 bases had no gene match. The length of the CDR3 is 13 residues. The CDR3 protein is CASGGQGLVEAFF. The CDR3 nucleotides are TGTGCCAGCGGGGGACAGGGGCTAGTAGAAGCTTTCTTT. Full variable domain (remainder filled in from reference TRBV2 and TRBJ1-1): EPEVTQTPSHQVTQMGQEVILRCVPISNHLYFYWYRQILGQKVEFLVSFYNNEISEKSEIFDDQFSVERPDGSNFTLKIRSTKLEDSAMYFCASGGQGLVEAFFGQGTRLTVV.

The chain joins TRBV30 to TRBJ2-7; 8 bases map to TRBD1. The CDR3 loop spans 15 amino acids. J lost 1 base, V lost 3 bases, and 8 bases had no gene match. The germline V gene encodes CDR1 GTSNPN and CDR2 SVGIG (reference sequence). In DNA form, the CDR3 reads TGTGCCTGGAGCTGGGGACAGGCGCCTTCCTACGAGCAGTACTTC. Its protein is CAWSWGQAPSYEQYF.

This chain links TRBV11-2 with TRBJ2-1, with TRBD1 identical over 7 bases. The CDR3 has 17 residues. Germline loops: CDR1 SGHAT, CDR2 FQNNGV. The ends lost 0 bases at V and 4 bases at J; junction bases unmatched: 9. This CDR3 is CASSLDLGQRLYNEQFF. Written as DNA, the CDR3 is TGTGCCAGCAGCTTAGATCTGGGACAGAGGTTATACAATGAGCAGTTCTTC.

The V and J genes are TRBV9 and TRBJ2-2; maybe TRBD1 (5 bases). This CDR3 spans 14 amino acids. Germline loops: CDR1 SGDLS, CDR2 YYNGEE. Between the trimmed V and J ends, which lost 6 bases and 0 bases, there was a span of 9 bases. CDR3 residues: CASKGAPNTGELFF. The CDR3 coding sequence is TGTGCCAGCAAAGGGGCCCCGAACACCGGGGAGCTGTTTTTT. The full variable domain, completed using reference TRBV9 and TRBJ2-2, is DSGVTQTPKHLITATGQRVTLRCSPRSGDLSVYWYQQSLDQGLQFLIQYYNGEERAKGNILERFSAQQFPDLHSELNLSSLELGDSALYFCASKGAPNTGELFFGEGSRLTVL.

The chain links TRBV19 to TRBJ1-1; the match to TRBD1 covers 7 bases. V was pared by 6 bases and J by 10 bases, with 5 bases of the junction left unmatched. CDR1 and CDR2 (germline): LNHDA, SQIVND (reference sequence). This CDR3 has 11 residues. The CDR3 sequence: CASSLDRVAFF. In DNA form, the CDR3 reads TGTGCCAGTAGCCTCGACAGGGTAGCTTTCTTT.

The CDR3 loop is CASSLAGQGETQYF. Here the CDR3 DNA reads TGCGCCAGCAGCTTGGCTGGACAGGGAGAGACCCAGTACTTC. The rearrangement joins TRBV5-1 to TRBJ2-5; 8 bases match TRBD1. V gave up 0 bases and J gave up 4 bases; unmatched junction bases: 2. The CDR3 is made up of 14 amino acids. The germline V gene encodes CDR1 SGHRS and CDR2 YFSETQ.

The V gene is TRBV7-8, the J gene TRBJ2-7, with D perhaps TRBD1 (5 bases). The CDR3 is 16 residues long. The germline CDR1 and CDR2 sequences are SGHVS and FQNEAQ. V was cut by 0 bases and J by 3 bases, with 15 bases left in between. CDR3 nucleotide sequence: TGTGCCAGCAGCTTAGCGGGGCAGCCCCCATACTACGAGCAGTACTTC. Translated, it gives CASSLAGQPPYYEQYF.